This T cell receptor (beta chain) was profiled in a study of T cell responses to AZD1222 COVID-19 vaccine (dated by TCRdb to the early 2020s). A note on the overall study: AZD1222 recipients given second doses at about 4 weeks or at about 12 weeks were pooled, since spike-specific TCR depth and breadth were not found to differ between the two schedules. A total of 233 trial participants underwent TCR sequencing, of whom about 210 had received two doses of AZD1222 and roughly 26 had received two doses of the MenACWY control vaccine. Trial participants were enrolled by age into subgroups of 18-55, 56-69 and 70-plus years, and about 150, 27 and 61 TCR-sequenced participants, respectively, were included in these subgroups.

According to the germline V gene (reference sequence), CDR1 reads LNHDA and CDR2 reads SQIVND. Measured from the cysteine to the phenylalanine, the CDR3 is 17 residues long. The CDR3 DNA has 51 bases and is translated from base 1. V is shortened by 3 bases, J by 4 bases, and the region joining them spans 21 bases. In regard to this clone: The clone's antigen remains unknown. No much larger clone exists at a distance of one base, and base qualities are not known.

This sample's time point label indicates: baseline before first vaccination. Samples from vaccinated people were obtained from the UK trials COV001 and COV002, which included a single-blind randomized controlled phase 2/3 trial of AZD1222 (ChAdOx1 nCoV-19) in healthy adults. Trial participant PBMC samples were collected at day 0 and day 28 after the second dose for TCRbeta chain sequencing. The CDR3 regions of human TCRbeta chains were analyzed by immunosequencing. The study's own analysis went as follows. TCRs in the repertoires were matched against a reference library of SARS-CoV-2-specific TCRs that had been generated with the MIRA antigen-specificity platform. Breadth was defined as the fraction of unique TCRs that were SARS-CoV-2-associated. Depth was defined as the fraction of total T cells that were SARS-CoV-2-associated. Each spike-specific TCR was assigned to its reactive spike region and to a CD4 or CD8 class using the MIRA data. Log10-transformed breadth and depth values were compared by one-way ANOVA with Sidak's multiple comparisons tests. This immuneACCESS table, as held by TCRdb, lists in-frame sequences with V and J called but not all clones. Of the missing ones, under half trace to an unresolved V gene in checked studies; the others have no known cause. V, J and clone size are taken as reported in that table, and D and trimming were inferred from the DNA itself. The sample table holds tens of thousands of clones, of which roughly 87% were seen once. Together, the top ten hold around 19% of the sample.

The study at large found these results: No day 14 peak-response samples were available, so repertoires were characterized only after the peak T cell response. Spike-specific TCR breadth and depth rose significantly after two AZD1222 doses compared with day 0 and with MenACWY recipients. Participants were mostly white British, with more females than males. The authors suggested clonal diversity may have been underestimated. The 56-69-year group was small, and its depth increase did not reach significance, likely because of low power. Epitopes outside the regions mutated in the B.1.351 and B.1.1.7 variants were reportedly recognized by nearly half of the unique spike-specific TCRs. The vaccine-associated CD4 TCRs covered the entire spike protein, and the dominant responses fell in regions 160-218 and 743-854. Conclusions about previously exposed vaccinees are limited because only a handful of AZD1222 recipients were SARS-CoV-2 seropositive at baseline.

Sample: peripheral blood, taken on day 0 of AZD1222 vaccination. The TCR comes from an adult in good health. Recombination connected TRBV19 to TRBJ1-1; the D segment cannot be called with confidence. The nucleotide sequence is TGTGCCAGTAGTATCCATTCTAGTCCGGGGTTGGGCACTGAAGCTTTCTTT. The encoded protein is CASSIHSSPGLGTEAFF.